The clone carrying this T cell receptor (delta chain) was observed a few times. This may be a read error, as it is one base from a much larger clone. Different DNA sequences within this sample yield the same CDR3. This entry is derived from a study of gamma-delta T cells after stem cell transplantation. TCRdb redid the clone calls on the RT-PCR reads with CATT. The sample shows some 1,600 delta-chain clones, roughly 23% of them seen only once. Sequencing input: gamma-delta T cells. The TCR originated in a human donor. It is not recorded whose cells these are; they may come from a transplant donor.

The CDR3 nucleotides read TGTGCCTGTGACCGACTGGGGGACACCGATAAACTCATCTTT. This sequence encodes CACDRLGDTDKLIF. The genes are TRDV2 and TRDJ1; 8 positions match TRDD3. J was trimmed by 0 bases and V by 3 bases; bases with no gene match: 2. The germline gives CDR1 GEAIGNYY, CDR2 EKD. This CDR3 spans 14 amino acids.